This T cell receptor beta chain appears in the sequencing data of a study of T cells after yellow fever vaccination. Germline V gene lookup returns CDR1 KGHSH and CDR2 LQKENI. The CDR3 contains 15 residues. With 0 bases removed from V and 4 bases from J, the gap between germline ends came to 10 bases. This clonotype was observed many times. TCRdb fed the 5' RACE reads into MiXCR, producing one record per CDR3 protein. The profile covers just over 300,000 distinct CDR3 sequences, with approximately 3.8% appearing a single time and around 22% taken by the ten largest. This clonotype originated in a man younger than 35 who received the YFV17D yellow fever vaccine. The sample was PBMCs, taken on the day of the yellow fever booster vaccination. V is TRBV18 and J is TRBJ2-1, with no clear D. CDR3 residues: CASSPPRTGYNEQFF. Here the CDR3 DNA reads TGTGCCAGCTCACCACCGCGGACCGGTTACAATGAGCAGTTCTTC.